The entry below gives a single T cell receptor (beta chain) sequence along with its context. The antigen is unknown. Per germline, CDR1 KGHSH and CDR2 LQKENI. Trimming removed 3 bases from V and 6 bases from J, with 12 bases in between. The CDR3 spans 14 residues. Assay used: immunoSEQ multiplex PCR; TCRdb lists only in-frame clones, some missing. Here the sample spans around 1.5 million clones, approximately 98% being singletons. The source of the sample is a study of shared clonotypes between healthy human individuals. General study points: A generally larger estimated richness was seen in naive subsets than in memory subsets.

Sequencing input: naive CD4+ T cells sorted from blood. Described subset: CD45RA+ positively selected. The rearrangement links TRBV18 to TRBJ2-1; TRBD2 is a possible D gene (6 bases). The TCR comes from a man aged 30-40 years in good health. CDR3 residues: CASSPGGVFNEQFF. The CDR3 DNA reads TGTGCCAGCTCACCGGGCGGGGTTTTCAATGAGCAGTTCTTC.